Below are 14 T cell receptor beta chains sequenced from a single sample in a study. Via MiXCR, TCRdb re-called the 5' RACE reads, giving one row per CDR3 protein. The sample contains tens of thousands of distinct CDR3 sequences, 28% of which appear only once. Sequencing was performed on tumor-infiltrating memory CD4+ T cells sorted from the breast tumor. Described subset: memory CD4+ T cells, CD4+CD45RO+CD25-. The source of these receptors is a female donor with breast cancer.

V usage is TRBV7-2 and J usage is TRBJ2-5; the D is unclear. This CDR3 region has 16 residues. The germline V and J ends were trimmed by 0 bases and 1 base, with 12 bases remaining between them. In germline, CDR1 is SGHTA, CDR2 FQGNSA. The chain's CDR3 is CASSLAGVGFQETQYF. CDR3 bases: TGTGCCAGCAGCTTAGCCGGAGTAGGCTTCCAAGAGACCCAGTACTTC.

The chain joins TRBV7-2 to TRBJ2-5, with D tentatively TRBD2 (6 bases). This CDR3 is built from 14 residues. V lost 5 bases and J lost 7, with 17 bases in between. Germline V gene data show CDR1 as SGHTA and CDR2 as FQGNSA. The CDR3, as DNA: TGTGCCAGCAGCCCCCAAGGAGGGTGGGGGACCCAGTACTTC. Its protein is CASSPQGGWGTQYF.

Points on this clonotype: This clone may be a read error of a much larger clone one base away. The chain uses TRBV28 and TRBJ1-5; D remains unclear. This CDR3 is built from 12 residues. CDR1 and CDR2 (germline): MDHEN, SYDVKM. The CDR3 coding sequence is TGTACCAGCAGTTTGGTAAGCCAGCCCCAGCATTTT. Amino acids: CTSSLVSQPQHF.

With regard to this clonotype: Here the CDR3 omits its conserved ending phenylalanine or tryptophan, so a read error is the likely source. The chain recombines TRBV6-6 with TRBJ1-3, with D perhaps matching TRBD1 (6 bases). CDR1 and CDR2 (germline): MNHNY, SVGAGI (reference sequence). V lost 6 bases and J lost 7, with 16 bases in between. The CDR3 runs to 14 residues. CDR3 residues: CASSPQGFSNTIYL. CDR3 DNA sequence: TGTGCCAGCAGCCCTCAGGGGTTCTCGAACACCATATATTTG.

This chain links TRBV6-5 with TRBJ1-3, with D perhaps matching TRBD1 (5 bases). V lost 8 bases and J 2 bases, leaving 10 bases between the germline ends. Germline loops: CDR1 MNHEY, CDR2 SVGAGI. The CDR3 runs to 13 residues. CDR3 sequence (DNA): TGTGCCAGCCACAGGATTGCTGGAAACACCATATATTTT. Encoded protein: CASHRIAGNTIYF.

The V call is TRBV29-1, the J call TRBJ1-1; 8 bases are a match to TRBD1. CDR3 size: 13 residues. The germline gives CDR1 SQVTM, CDR2 ANQGSEA. V shed 7 bases, J shed 5 bases, and the junction held 9 bases outside the gene matches. The CDR3 region has the DNA TGCAGCGCCGTGCAGGACAGGGCTACTGAAGCTTTCTTT. Its translation: CSAVQDRATEAFF.

This chain links TRBV5-1 with TRBJ1-1; maybe TRBD1 (6 bases). The CDR3 covers 13 residues. Looked up from germline, CDR1 is SGHRS and CDR2 is YFSETQ. Trimming cost V 0 bases and J 12 bases, with 15 bases left between them. CDR3 in DNA: TGCGCCAGCAGCTTGGGGACCCGGACAGAGCCTTTCTTT. Protein product: CASSLGTRTEPFF.

For the CDR3, the DNA is TGTGCCAGCTCCCGTGACAATGAGCAGTTCTTC. Its protein product is CASSRDNEQFF. The rearrangement joins TRBV18 to TRBJ2-1; D unclear. The CDR3 sequence is 11 residues long. CDR1 and CDR2 from the germline V gene are KGHSH and LQKENI. Trimming took 6 bases from V and 5 from J, leaving 5 bases between them.

Of note for this clonotype: A junction boundary mismatches the germline segment, possibly from a read error. The chain recombines TRBV10-3 with TRBJ2-2; D not resolved. Germline CDR1 is ENHRY and CDR2 is SYGVKD. The CDR3 contains 12 residues. DNA for the CDR3: TGTGCCATCAGAGAGTCGTCCGGGGAGCTGTTTTTT. Its translation: CAIRESSGELFF.

The J gene is TRBJ2-4, the V gene TRBV15; D is possibly TRBD1 (6 bases). The CDR3 length is 14 residues. Germline V lookup: CDR1 LNHNV, CDR2 YYDKDF (reference sequence). The V gene lost 5 bases and the J gene lost 7 bases, with 15 bases spanning the gap. CDR3 sequence: CATSEVQGGNIQYF. CDR3 nucleotide sequence: TGTGCCACCAGCGAGGTACAGGGCGGGAACATTCAGTACTTC.

V and J are TRBV5-1 and TRBJ1-1; D unclear. This CDR3 spans 13 amino acids. Germline loops: CDR1 SGHRS, CDR2 YFSETQ. The V gene lost 5 bases and the J gene lost 0 bases, with 8 bases spanning the gap. The CDR3 here is CASRVVLNTEAFF. The DNA for the CDR3 is TGCGCCAGCAGAGTCGTCCTGAACACTGAAGCTTTCTTT.

J is TRBJ1-5 and V is TRBV20-1; TRBD1 matches 7 bases. The CDR3 has 14 amino acids. CDR1 is DFQATT and CDR2 is SNEGSKA in the germline V gene (reference sequence). V was clipped by 6 bases and J by 5 bases; unmatched bases: 10. CDR3 nucleotides: TGCAGTGCCCAGGGGGTGGGAGTAGATCAGCCCCAGCATTTT. Translation: CSAQGVGVDQPQHF.

This clonotype has a handful of counts. V usage is TRBV7-9 and J usage is TRBJ1-4; D is unresolved. The CDR3 extends over 15 amino acids. Trimming removed 5 bases at V and 0 bases at J, with 10 bases between. Per germline, CDR1 SEHNR and CDR2 FQNEAQ (reference sequence). CDR3 DNA: TGTGCCAGCAGCCAATCGCTGGCAACTAATGAAAAACTGTTTTTT. Encoded protein: CASSQSLATNEKLFF. The whole variable domain, filled in from reference TRBV7-9 and TRBJ1-4, reads DTGVSQNPRHKITKRGQNVTFRCDPISEHNRLYWYRQTLGQGPEFLTYFQNEAQLEKSRLLSDRFSAERPKGSFSTLEIQRTEQGDSAMYLCASSQSLATNEKLFFGSGTQLSVL.

The rearrangement joins TRBV29-1 to TRBJ2-3; D perhaps matches TRBD1 (6 bases). Germline V lookup: CDR1 SQVTM, CDR2 ANQGSEA. The CDR3 spans 12 residues. V was pared by 7 bases and J by 2 bases, with 10 bases between. This chain's CDR3 is CSADRSTDTQYF. CDR3 sequence (DNA): TGCAGCGCTGACAGGTCCACAGATACGCAGTATTTT.